This T cell receptor beta chain was sequenced during a study of early T cells in non-severe SARS-CoV-2 infection. Whole-study context: The input, bulk RNA from unsorted whole blood, was sequenced, and chains were unpaired.

Individual cDNA molecules received unique molecular identifiers. TCRdb fed the 5' RACE reads into MiXCR, producing one record per CDR3 protein. The sample lists tens of thousands of distinct CDR3 sequences, roughly 12% occurring once. Study-wide findings and caveats: Anti-spike CD8 responses were favored in VDJdb matching, and private and CD4 specificities were missed.

The J segment lost 1 base and the V segment lost 2 bases, leaving 2 bases of the junction unmatched. CDR1 and CDR2 from the germline V gene are SGHRS and YFSETQ. This CDR3 spans 15 amino acids. Ten or more counts support this clonotype. Its antigen remains unknown. The rearrangement joins TRBV5-1 to TRBJ2-5; TRBD2 matches at 10 bases. The sequence was collected from an adult who was a healthcare worker with PCR-confirmed SARS-CoV-2 infection or an uninfected control (not recorded which). Input material: whole blood. The CDR3 nucleotides read TGCGCCAGCAGCTTTAGCGGGAGGCCCCAAGAGACCCAGTACTTC. This encodes CASSFSGRPQETQYF.